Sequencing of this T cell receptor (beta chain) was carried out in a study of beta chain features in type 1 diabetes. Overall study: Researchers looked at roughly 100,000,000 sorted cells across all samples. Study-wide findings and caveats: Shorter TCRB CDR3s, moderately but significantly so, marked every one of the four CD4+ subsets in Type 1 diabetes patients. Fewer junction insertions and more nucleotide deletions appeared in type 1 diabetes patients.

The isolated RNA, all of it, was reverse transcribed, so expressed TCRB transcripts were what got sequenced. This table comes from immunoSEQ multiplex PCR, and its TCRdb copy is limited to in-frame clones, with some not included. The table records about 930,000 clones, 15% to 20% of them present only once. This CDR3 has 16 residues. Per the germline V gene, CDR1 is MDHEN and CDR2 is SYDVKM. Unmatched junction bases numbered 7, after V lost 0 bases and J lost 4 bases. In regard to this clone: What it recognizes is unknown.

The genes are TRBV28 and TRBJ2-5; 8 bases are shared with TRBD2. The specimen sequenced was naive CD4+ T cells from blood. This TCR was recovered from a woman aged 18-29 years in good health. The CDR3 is CASSLWTGLGSETQYF. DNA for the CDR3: TGTGCCAGCAGTTTATGGACGGGACTAGGGTCAGAGACCCAGTACTTC.